This T cell receptor beta chain came from a study of beta chain features in type 1 diabetes (dated by TCRdb to 2016 to 2019). For the wider study: Mean age, gender distribution, total cell number and subset yield were not different between patients and healthy donors. Regulatory and stem cell-like memory subsets were obtained from only 8 patients and roughly 8 healthy donors, while naive and central memory subsets were obtained from all 28 donors. The study compared TCRB repertoires of sorted circulating CD4+ T cell subsets between recently diagnosed type 1 diabetes patients and matched healthy donors. Across all samples, roughly 110,000,000 sorted cells were examined, and cell number per subset correlated strongly with RNA yield. On the study overall, not on this receptor specifically: The naive, central memory and regulatory TCRB repertoires appeared to resemble one another more closely among patients than among healthy donors. Shorter templates might be favored by PCR, yet because patient and control samples were amplified and corrected together, any such skew would affect both groups equally. Only small numbers of individuals were included in the HLA sub-analyses, which left unresolved whether HLA type had any influence on TCRB rearrangement. At VDJ recombination sites, type 1 diabetes patients had fewer insertions and more deleted nucleotides, which implies abnormalities in thymic rearrangement. Because cDNA was sequenced instead of genomic DNA, highly expressing activated cells could be over-represented, though the groups showed no difference in activation or CD3 levels. Type 1 diabetes patients showed a moderate but significant shortening of TCRB CDR3 length in all four CD4+ subsets.

The entire amount of isolated RNA was reverse transcribed using the High Capacity cDNA Reverse Transcription Kit, so the sequenced TCRB transcripts were expressed ones. Deep immunoSEQ sequencing was performed on naive, central memory and regulatory T cell samples, with an average of about 3.6 million total reads per sample. Sorted cells were lysed in RLT buffer and RNA was extracted with DNase-treated RNeasy Micro or Mini kits, depending on cell number. Each cell subset was processed on its own to prevent cross-contamination, while patient and healthy donor samples were processed together. The immunoSEQ multiplex PCR was used to amplify TCRB sequences from cDNA, generating 87-bp fragments that spanned the CDR3 region. Sequencing of the amplicons was performed on the Illumina HiSeq platform. Under the source paper's analysis protocol: PCR bias was computationally corrected using synthetic template baselines, reads within Hamming distance 2 were collapsed, and singletons that could not be merged were discarded. Reads were aligned against IMGT so that V, D and J genes, CDR3 length and insertions or deletions at six rearrangement sites could be assigned. Clonotype counts were normalized to sorted cell number within each subset before computing true diversity and Gini coefficients with the tcR R package. The overlap coefficient, calculated on TCRB nucleotide sequences, was used to measure repertoire sharing. TCRdb took this table from immuneACCESS and kept in-frame rearrangements with V and J called. Such tables lack part of the clones; where checked against another copy, unresolved V genes explain under half of the gap, and the rest is unexplained. From that table come the V and J calls and clone size; the DNA was used to work out D and trimming. This sample gives 310,000 or so clones in total; less than 10% of them show up just once. The ten largest clones represent roughly 0.44% of the sample.

Comment on this clone: It has no known antigen specificity. One base away there is no much larger clone; base qualities are not given.

Each donor gave one peripheral blood draw, averaging roughly 120 mL, which was collected into heparinised tubes. Using a panel that included CD45RO, CCR7, CD25, CD127, CD95 and CD27, naive, central memory, regulatory and stem cell-like memory CD4+ T cells were sorted on a BD FACSAria II. A purity above 98% was achieved for all sorted populations. PBMCs were separated immediately by Lymphoprep density gradient centrifugation and were stained directly, without being cultured. So that batch effects would be minimized, each experiment stained and sorted samples in pairs, pairing one healthy donor with one patient. The CDR3 contains 16 residues, cysteine and phenylalanine counted. The only DNA kept is the CDR3, 48 bases in frame from the first base. Unmatched junction bases come to 9, with V trimmed by 4 bases and J by 6 bases. The germline V gene (reference sequence) supplies CDR1 SEHNR and CDR2 FQNEAQ.

The sequence links TRBV7-9 to TRBJ2-2; TRBD2 matches 9 bases in the middle. This TCR was recovered from a woman aged 18-35 years in good health. The material sequenced was central memory CD4+ T cells from blood. DNA sequence: TGTGCCAGCAGCTCCTTAGCGGGAGTGTCTTCCGGGGAGCTGTTTTTT. This yields the protein CASSSLAGVSSGELFF. With the rest looked up from the reference TRBV7-9 and TRBJ2-2 genes rather than sequenced, the full variable domain is DTGVSQNPRHKITKRGQNVTFRCDPISEHNRLYWYRQTLGQGPEFLTYFQNEAQLEKSRLLSDRFSAERPKGSFSTLEIQRTEQGDSAMYLCASSSLAGVSSGELFFGEGSRLTVL.